Listed here is a single TCR beta chain. The antigen remains undetermined. CDR1 is SQVTM, CDR2 ANQGSEA, per germline. This CDR3 contains 14 residues. Trimming shortened V by 1 base and J by 2 bases, and 12 bases separated the two germline ends. This record belongs to a study of identical twins' blood T cells. Study-wide findings and caveats: Shared CDR3 clonotype counts between two donors mainly tracked the product of their cloneset sizes, twins included. Twins shared more top CDR3 clonotypes than unrelated donors did.

TCRdb redid the calling of the 5' RACE reads with MiXCR, one entry per CDR3 protein. In the table there are 300,000 to 400,000 distinct CDR3 sequences, more than 25% of which are singletons. This TCR came from a woman between 18 and 50 years old in good health. The V call is TRBV29-1, the J call TRBJ2-7, with D possibly being TRBD1 (6 bases). Sequences were obtained from PBMCs. CDR3 region: CSVEVQGKPYEQYF. The DNA for the CDR3 is TGCAGCGTTGAAGTCCAGGGGAAACCCTACGAGCAGTACTTC.